This is a list of T cell receptor beta chains from one sample in a study of response to subunit inactivated influenza vaccine. MiXCR was run by TCRdb on the RT-PCR reads, yielding one entry per CDR3 protein. The sample holds about 570,000 distinct CDR3 sequences, about 11% seen once. The sample was also reused in another study, on T cells expressing NK-cell markers.

Source: PBMCs from blood, taken on the day of vaccination. These receptors were taken from a man in his fifties or sixties who received an inactivated influenza vaccine. Both conserved end residues are part of each CDR3. The order of the fields is clone size, CDR3 length, V gene, D gene, J gene, CDR3 DNA, CDR3 protein. D genes are given only for firm matches. Expanded clones get a size class; other rows say once, few or many, or leave the size out.

few,13,TRBV3-1,-,TRBJ2-1,TGTGCCAGCAGCGAGAGCGGTAGGAATGAGCAGTTCTTC,CASSESGRNEQFF
-,16,TRBV20-1,TRBD2,TRBJ2-3,TGCAGTGCTAGCGGGACTAGCGGGAGTGGCACAGATACGCAGTATTTT,CSASGTSGSGTDTQYF
-,18,TRBV11-2,TRBD2,TRBJ2-3,TGTGCCAGCAGCCGTGGACTAGCGGGGGGCCGGGGCACAGATACGCAGTATTTT,CASSRGLAGGRGTDTQYF
many,14,TRBV30,-,TRBJ2-1,TGTGCCTGGAGCCAACCCAACAGGCGCAATGAGCAGTTCTTC,CAWSQPNRRNEQFF
few,17,TRBV4-2,TRBD2,TRBJ2-3,TGTGCCAGCAGCCAAGAAATAGCGGGAGGGCGGGTGGATACGCAGTATTTT,CASSQEIAGGRVDTQYF
-,14,TRBV12-3/TRBV12-4,-,TRBJ2-4,TGTGCCAGCAGTCCCCAGGGAACCAAAAACATTCAGTACTTC,CASSPQGTKNIQYF
-,12,TRBV3-1,-,TRBJ1-1,TGTGCCAGCGCATACGGTCCAGCTGAAGCTTTCTTT,CASAYGPAEAFF
few,15,TRBV20-1,-,TRBJ2-3,TGCAGTGCTAGCGATTACAGAGAACGCACAGATACGCAGTATTTT,CSASDYRERTDTQYF
many,15,TRBV25-1,TRBD2,TRBJ2-1,TGTGCCAGCGCCTCTAGCGGGAGGTCCTACAATGAGCAGTTCTTC,CASASSGRSYNEQFF
few,14,TRBV6-2/TRBV6-3,TRBD2,TRBJ2-2,TGTGCCAGCCTGGGACTAGCGAACACCGGGGAGCTGTTTTTT,CASLGLANTGELFF
-,15,TRBV5-4,TRBD1,TRBJ2-3,TGTGCCAGCAGCGGACAGGGCGGCAGCACAGATACGCAGTATTTT,CASSGQGGSTDTQYF
few,16,TRBV11-2,TRBD1,TRBJ2-3,TGTGCCAGCAGCTACGACAGGGAACAAATCTTGGATACGCAGTATTTT,CASSYDREQILDTQYF
-,15,TRBV12-3/TRBV12-4,TRBD1,TRBJ2-5,TGTGCCAGCATCAAACATGGACAGGGGGGCCCCCACCAGTACTTC,CASIKHGQGGPHQYF
few,13,TRBV28,-,TRBJ1-2,TGTGCCAGCAGTCCCCGACGAGTTTATGGCTACACCTTC,CASSPRRVYGYTF
few,13,TRBV6-2/TRBV6-3,-,TRBJ2-4,TGTGCCAGCAGCCCTCTGGGCGGAAACATTCAGTACTTC,CASSPLGGNIQYF
-,16,TRBV7-9,-,TRBJ2-2,TGTGCCAGCAGCCCCCCCTGGGCCCGGAGGGCCGGGGAGCTGTTTTTT,CASSPPWARRAGELFF
-,15,TRBV10-3,-,TRBJ1-4,TGTGCCATCAGTGAGTATGGACTAGAAGGGGAAAAACTGTTTTTT,CAISEYGLEGEKLFF
few,16,TRBV24-1,TRBD2,TRBJ2-1,TGTGCCACCAGTGATCAGCTAGCGGGAGACTACAATGAGCAGTTCTTC,CATSDQLAGDYNEQFF
few,12,TRBV6-5,-,TRBJ2-3,TGTGCCACCACGACCACAGGGCGCACGCAGTATTTT,CATTTTGRTQYF
-,15,TRBV20-1,TRBD2,TRBJ2-7,TGCAGTGCTAGGGCAACTAGCGGGGGAACCTACGAGCAGTACTTC,CSARATSGGTYEQYF
many,14,TRBV20-1,-,TRBJ2-5,TGCAGTGCTCCGTCGGGGCAGTACCAAGAGACCCAGTACTTC,CSAPSGQYQETQYF
-,15,TRBV6-2/TRBV6-3,TRBD2,TRBJ2-7,TGTGCCAGCAGGCAGCCGGGACTAGCTGACTACGAGCAGTACTTC,CASRQPGLADYEQYF
few,13,TRBV4-2,TRBD2,TRBJ2-3,TGTGCCAGCGGAGGACGAGCGGGGGCTAGGCAGTATTTT,CASGGRAGARQYF
many,14,TRBV7-9,-,TRBJ1-1,TGTGCCAGCAGCTTATTACAGCCCAACACTGAAGCTTTCTTT,CASSLLQPNTEAFF